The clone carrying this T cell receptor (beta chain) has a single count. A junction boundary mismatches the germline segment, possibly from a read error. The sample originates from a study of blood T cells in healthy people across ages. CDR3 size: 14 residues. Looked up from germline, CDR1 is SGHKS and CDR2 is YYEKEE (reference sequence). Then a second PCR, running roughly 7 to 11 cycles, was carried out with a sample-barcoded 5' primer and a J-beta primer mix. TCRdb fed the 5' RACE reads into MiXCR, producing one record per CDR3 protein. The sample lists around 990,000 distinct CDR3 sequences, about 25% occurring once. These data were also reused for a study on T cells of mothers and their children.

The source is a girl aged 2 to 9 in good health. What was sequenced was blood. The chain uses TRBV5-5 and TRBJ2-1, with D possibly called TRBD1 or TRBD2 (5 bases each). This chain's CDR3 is CVSSLGPGRYEQFF. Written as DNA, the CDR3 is TGTGTCAGCAGCCTCGGCCCGGGGCGGTATGAGCAGTTCTTC.